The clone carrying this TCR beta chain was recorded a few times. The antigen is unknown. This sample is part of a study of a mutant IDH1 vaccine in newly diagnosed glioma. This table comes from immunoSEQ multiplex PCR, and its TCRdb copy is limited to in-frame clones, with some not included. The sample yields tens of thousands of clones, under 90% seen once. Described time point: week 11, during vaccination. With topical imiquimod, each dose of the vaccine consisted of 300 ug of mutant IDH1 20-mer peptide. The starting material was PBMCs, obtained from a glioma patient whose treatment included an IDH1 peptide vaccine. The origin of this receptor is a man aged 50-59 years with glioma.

Here the CDR3 reads CASGRGGRNEQFF. CDR3 DNA: TGTGCCAGCGGCCGTGGGGGGCGGAATGAGCAGTTCTTC. V is TRBV7-2 and J is TRBJ2-1; D may be TRBD1 or TRBD2 (6 bases each). Per the germline V gene, CDR1 is SGHTA and CDR2 is FQGNSA. This CDR3 is 13 amino acids long. V shed 8 bases and J shed 7 bases, with 15 bases lying between them.